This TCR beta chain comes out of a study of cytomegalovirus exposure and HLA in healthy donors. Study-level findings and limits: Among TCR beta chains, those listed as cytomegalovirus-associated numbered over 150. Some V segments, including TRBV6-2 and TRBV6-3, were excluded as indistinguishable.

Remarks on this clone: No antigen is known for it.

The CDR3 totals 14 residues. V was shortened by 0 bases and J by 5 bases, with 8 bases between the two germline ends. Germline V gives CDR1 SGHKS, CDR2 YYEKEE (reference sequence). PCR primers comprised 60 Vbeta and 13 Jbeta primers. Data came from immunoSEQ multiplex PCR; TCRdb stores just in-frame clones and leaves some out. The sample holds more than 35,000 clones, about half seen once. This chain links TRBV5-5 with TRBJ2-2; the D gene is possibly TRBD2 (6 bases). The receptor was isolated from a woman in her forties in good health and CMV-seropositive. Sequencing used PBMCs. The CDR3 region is CASSLVGRTGELFF. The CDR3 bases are TGTGCCAGCAGCTTGGTTGGGAGGACCGGGGAGCTGTTTTTT.